This entry lists 15 T cell receptor beta chains sequenced from one sample in a study of healthy donors' naive CD4 and CD8 T cells. A linear amplification protocol produced the TCR libraries from 500 ng of total RNA. TCRdb analysed the reads with MiXCR anew, one entry per CDR3 protein. The table has around 200,000 distinct CDR3 sequences, about 70% seen once. Sequencing was carried out using naive CD4+ and CD8+ T cells sorted from blood, pooled from several donors. Every receptor here comes from a pool of human donors in good health; the sample pools cells from several healthy donors.

The rearrangement joins TRBV7-8 to TRBJ2-3; D is undetermined. The CDR3 loop spans 15 amino acids. The V and J ends lost 2 bases and 1 base respectively, with 10 bases between them. Germline loops: CDR1 SGHVS, CDR2 FQNEAQ. The CDR3 is CASSLTTPRTDTQYF. The DNA of the CDR3 is TGTGCCAGCAGCTTAACCACCCCTCGCACAGATACGCAGTATTTT.

The chain carries TRBV29-1 and TRBJ2-7; 9 bases line up with TRBD1. Germline CDR1 SQVTM, CDR2 ANQGSEA. The CDR3 contains 13 residues. J gave up 5 bases and V 7 bases, and 9 bases lay outside the gene matches. The CDR3 loop is CSASDRGPDEQYF. The CDR3 DNA reads TGCAGCGCATCGGACAGGGGTCCGGACGAGCAGTACTTC.

The chain has TRBV20-1 and TRBJ1-5; TRBD1 aligns across 7 bases. The CDR3 has 13 residues. The germline gives CDR1 DFQATT, CDR2 SNEGSKA (reference sequence). The V gene end was trimmed by 3 bases and the J gene end by 3 bases; junction bases not matched to a gene: 2. The chain's CDR3 is CSASDRVNQPQHF. The CDR3 nucleotides read TGCAGTGCTAGCGACAGGGTCAATCAGCCCCAGCATTTT.

CDR3 protein: CASSLVDLAGVSEQYF. In nucleotides, the CDR3 is TGTGCCAGCAGCTTAGTGGACCTAGCGGGGGTTTCCGAGCAGTACTTC. The chain is built from TRBV7-8 and TRBJ2-7; 10 nucleotides agree with TRBD2. V lost 1 base to trimming and J lost 6 bases; unmatched junction nucleotides: 9. Germline CDR1 is SGHVS and CDR2 is FQNEAQ. The CDR3 spans 16 residues.

The CDR3 here is CASSRQGGSDTEQYF. As DNA, the CDR3 is TGTGCCAGCAGTCGACAGGGAGGATCGGACACCGAGCAGTACTTC. This chain uses TRBV27 with TRBJ2-7; possibly TRBD1 for D (7 bases). This CDR3 is 15 amino acids long. Germline lookup yields CDR1 MNHEY and CDR2 SMNVEV (reference sequence). V shed 5 bases and J shed 6 bases, with 20 bases lying between them.

The rearrangement joins TRBV27 to TRBJ1-2; maybe TRBD1 (5 bases). The CDR3 length is 14 residues. V was cut by 4 bases and J by 7 bases, with 16 bases left in between. CDR1 is MNHEY, CDR2 SMNVEV, per germline (reference sequence). The CDR3 DNA reads as TGTGCCAGCAGTTATCACCAGGGTGTGGTTGGCTACACCTTC. Its translation: CASSYHQGVVGYTF.

The genes are TRBV10-3 and TRBJ2-5; the match to TRBD1 covers 8 bases. Trimming took 6 bases from V and 4 from J; bases not matched to a gene: 7. Germline V gene lookup returns CDR1 ENHRY and CDR2 SYGVKD. The CDR3 has 14 amino acids. CDR3 loop: CAISSDRDRETQYF. CDR3 nucleotide sequence: TGTGCCATCAGCTCGGACAGGGATAGAGAGACCCAGTACTTC.

The DNA of the CDR3 is TGTGCCAGCAGTTGGCCCCAAGCGGGAGAAGGCAATGAGCAGTTCTTC. Residues: CASSWPQAGEGNEQFF. The chain recombines TRBV6-6 with TRBJ2-1; TRBD2 agrees at 8 bases. Germline V gene lookup returns CDR1 MNHNY and CDR2 SVGAGI (reference sequence). With V trimmed by 4 bases and J by 6 bases, 11 bases remained unmatched. This CDR3 is 16 amino acids long.

The chain combines TRBV19 with TRBJ1-2; D gene uncertain. The V end lost 3 bases, the J end lost 2 bases, and 7 bases lay between the germline ends. The CDR3 has 13 residues. The germline V gene encodes CDR1 LNHDA and CDR2 SQIVND (reference sequence). CDR3 DNA sequence: TGTGCCAGTAGTATGCGGGCGAACTATGGCTACACCTTC. This encodes CASSMRANYGYTF.

The genes are TRBV6-5 and TRBJ2-6, with D possibly being TRBD1 (6 bases). CDR1 is MNHEY, CDR2 SVGAGI, per germline. The V and J ends lost 2 bases and 3 bases respectively, with 17 bases between them. The CDR3 is 18 amino acids. The CDR3 nucleotides are TGTGCCAGCAGTTACCCCGTCTCAGGGGTTGGTGGGGCCAACGTCCTGACTTTC. Its protein is CASSYPVSGVGGANVLTF.

V usage is TRBV7-8 and J usage is TRBJ1-4; TRBD1 might be the D (6 bases). Germline V CDR1 and CDR2: SGHVS, FQNEAQ. The V end was cut by 5 bases, the J end by 2 bases, with 15 bases between. This CDR3 contains 16 residues. CDR3 sequence reads: CASSTQPGHTNEKLFF. The CDR3 DNA is TGTGCCAGCAGCACCCAGCCGGGACACACTAATGAAAAACTGTTTTTT. The variable domain in full, completed from reference TRBV7-8 and TRBJ1-4, reads GAGVSQSPRYKVAKRGQDVALRCDPISGHVSLFWYQQALGQGPEFLTYFQNEAQLDKSGLPSDRFFAERPEGSVSTLKIQRTQQEDSAVYLCASSTQPGHTNEKLFFGSGTQLSVL.

In DNA, the CDR3 is TGCAGCGTTGCCGGGATCACGGCTGTTGAGCAGTTCTTC. It is translated as CSVAGITAVEQFF. V is TRBV29-1 and J is TRBJ2-1; D may be TRBD2 (5 bases). Trimming removed 4 bases from V and 9 bases from J, with 16 bases in between. CDR1 and CDR2 from the germline V gene are SQVTM and ANQGSEA. The CDR3 loop spans 13 amino acids.

In nucleotides, the CDR3 is TGTGCCAGCAGCGACCGGGACCTCTCTGGAAACACCATATATTTT. Encoded protein: CASSDRDLSGNTIYF. The V and J genes are TRBV5-5 and TRBJ1-3; tentatively, D is TRBD1 (5 bases). The CDR3 extends over 15 amino acids. The germline V gene has CDR1 SGHKS and CDR2 YYEKEE (reference sequence). V was clipped by 4 bases and J by 0 bases, with 11 bases between them.

The rearrangement links TRBV11-2 to TRBJ2-3, with 7 bases lining up with TRBD2. The germline CDR1 and CDR2 sequences are SGHAT and FQNNGV. Unmatched junction bases numbered 6, after V lost 1 base and J lost 2 bases. CDR3 length: 16 residues. The CDR3 loop reads CASSLVGRGYTDTQYF. CDR3 coding DNA: TGTGCCAGCAGCTTAGTAGGGCGGGGGTACACAGATACGCAGTATTTT.

This chain joins TRBV21-1 and TRBJ1-2. TRBV21-1 is tagged as a pseudogene. CDR3 length: 13 amino acids. The CDR3 loop is CASSKFGSYGYTF. The CDR3 nucleotides are TGTGCCAGCAGCAAGTTTGGGAGCTATGGCTACACCTTC.